There are a few counts of the clone carrying this TCR beta chain. These data belong to a study of blood T cell repertoires in COVID-19. Whole-study context: Samples taken during acute and convalescent COVID-19 were collected in the United States, Italy and Spain.

In the original processing: Amplification of reference gene primers provided the estimated nucleated cell counts. Produced via immunoSEQ multiplex PCR; TCRdb's table is partial and in-frame only. The DNA was the basis for D and trimming; V, J and clone size are from that table. Of roughly 200,000 clones listed, roughly 88% are singletons. The V gene lost 8 bases and the J gene lost 0 bases, with 5 bases spanning the gap. The CDR3 has 13 residues. The TCR sequence derives from a woman in her forties with COVID-19, enrolled during active disease. Source material: peripheral blood. The rearrangement uses TRBV12-3 or TRBV12-4 and TRBJ2-6, with D unclear. CDR3 coding DNA: TGTGCCAGCGGCAACTCTGGGGCCAACGTCCTGACTTTC. It is translated as CASGNSGANVLTF.